Presented here are 29 T cell receptor beta chains from one specimen sequenced in a study of lymphopenia after photon versus proton radiotherapy. Clones were read by immunoSEQ multiplex PCR, and TCRdb kept only the in-frame ones, dropping some. The sample has 83,000 or so clones, 65% to 85% seen once; the top ten hold about 1.3%. This specimen consisted of peripheral blood, obtained from a patient treated with proton-based radiotherapy. These receptors were collected from a man aged 60 to 75 with pancreatic cancer.

This clone turned up a few times. The chain has TRBV11-2 and TRBJ1-1, with a tentative D call TRBD1 (5 bases). The CDR3 has 13 amino acids. The V end was cut by 1 base, the J end by 8 bases, with 11 bases between. The germline V gene has CDR1 SGHAT and CDR2 FQNNGV. Here the CDR3 DNA reads TGTGCCAGCAGCTTAGCTCAGGGCCTCGAAGCTTTCTTT. Amino acid sequence: CASSLAQGLEAFF.

The chain has TRBV5-6 and TRBJ2-1, with D possibly TRBD2 on 5 matching bases. The CDR3 loop spans 13 amino acids. V was clipped by 1 base and J by 6 bases, with 8 bases between them. Germline V gene sequence: CDR1 SGHDT, CDR2 YYEEEE. CDR3 protein: CASSLFLANEQFF. CDR3 nucleotides: TGTGCCAGCAGCTTGTTCCTAGCCAATGAGCAGTTCTTC.

The CDR3 coding sequence is TGTGCCAGCAGCCCTCTTACAGGGGGCAATGGCTACACCTTC. This gives the protein CASSPLTGGNGYTF. The V gene is TRBV7-9, the J gene TRBJ1-2; 9 bases are a match to TRBD1. The CDR3 has 14 amino acids. The V gene's germline CDR1 is SEHNR and CDR2 FQNEAQ (reference sequence). The V segment lost 5 bases and the J segment 6 bases; nucleotides outside the gene matches: 7.

The chain uses TRBV6-1 and TRBJ2-5; D is possibly TRBD2 (5 bases). The germline V gene encodes CDR1 MNHNS and CDR2 SASEGT. Trimming pared 4 bases from V and 2 bases from J, leaving 11 bases between. The length of the CDR3 is 14 residues. The CDR3, as DNA: TGTGCCAGCAGTGCGATAGGACTGCAAGAGACCCAGTACTTC. Translation: CASSAIGLQETQYF.

V and J are TRBV11-3 and TRBJ2-1; 7 nucleotides agree with TRBD2. V trimming: 4 bases; J trimming: 7 bases; junction bases outside the gene matches: 13. Germline V gene lookup returns CDR1 SGHNT and CDR2 YENEEA. There are 16 residues in the CDR3. This CDR3 is CASSSPRLAVGNEQFF. CDR3 sequence (DNA): TGTGCCAGCAGCTCCCCGAGGCTAGCGGTAGGGAATGAGCAGTTCTTC. Drawing the rest from reference TRBV11-3 and TRBJ2-1, the complete variable domain is EAGVVQSPRYKIIEKKQPVAFWCNPISGHNTLYWYLQNLGQGPELLIRYENEEAVDDSQLPKDRFSAERLKGVDSTLKIQPAELGDSAVYLCASSSPRLAVGNEQFFGPGTRLTVL.

The V gene is TRBV5-1, the J gene TRBJ2-7; D remains unclear. Between the trimmed V and J ends, which lost 0 bases and 3 bases, there was a span of 4 bases. This CDR3 comprises 12 residues. Germline V gene sequence: CDR1 SGHRS, CDR2 YFSETQ. CDR3 bases: TGCGCCAGCAGCTTGGACAACTACGAGCAGTACTTC. This encodes CASSLDNYEQYF.

The chain joins TRBV10-3 to TRBJ2-1; 14 nucleotides line up with TRBD2. The CDR3 contains 15 residues. Germline V gives CDR1 ENHRY, CDR2 SYGVKD. V dropped 4 bases and J dropped 6; count of bases not matched to a gene: 2. The CDR3 is CAISAGLAGVNEQFF. The CDR3 DNA sequence: TGTGCCATCAGTGCGGGACTAGCGGGAGTCAATGAGCAGTTCTTC.

This rearrangement joins TRBV27 to TRBJ1-5; D remains unclear. The CDR3 is 13 residues long. The V end was cut by 6 bases, the J end by 6 bases, with 12 bases between. The V gene's germline CDR1 is MNHEY and CDR2 SMNVEV (reference sequence). The CDR3 region has the DNA TGTGCCAGCAGCTATCGATCGGGTCAGCCCCAGCATTTT. Protein product: CASSYRSGQPQHF.

This chain uses TRBV10-3 with TRBJ2-1; D is perhaps TRBD1 or TRBD2 (6 bases each). The V end was cut by 11 bases, the J end by 6 bases, with 20 bases between. Looked up from germline, CDR1 is ENHRY and CDR2 is SYGVKD. The CDR3 extends over 14 amino acids. For the CDR3, the DNA is TGTGCCGCCGGGGGCCCCGAGACGGCCAATGAGCAGTTCTTC. It translates to CAAGGPETANEQFF.

The rearrangement joins TRBV10-2 to TRBJ2-7; TRBD1 is a possible D gene (6 bases). The V and J ends lost 1 base and 7 bases respectively, with 11 bases between them. The length of the CDR3 is 13 residues. Germline V gene lookup returns CDR1 WSHSY and CDR2 SAAADI. The CDR3 nucleotides read TGCGCCAGCAGTGAGTTGATAGGACAGGAGCAGTACTTC. This gives the protein CASSELIGQEQYF.

V gene TRBV6-5 combines with J gene TRBJ1-2; D gene ambiguous. This CDR3 comprises 16 residues. V was cut by 2 bases and J by 2 bases, with 15 bases left in between. Germline V gene lookup returns CDR1 MNHEY and CDR2 SVGAGI. The CDR3 protein is CASSYNRAAKNYGYTF. The DNA for the CDR3 is TGTGCCAGCAGTTACAATAGAGCGGCCAAAAACTATGGCTACACCTTC.

The gene calls are TRBV5-6 and TRBJ2-5, with a possible D match to TRBD1 (5 bases). Germline V CDR1 and CDR2: SGHDT, YYEEEE. Trimming removed 5 bases at V and 5 bases at J, with 16 bases between. CDR3 size: 14 residues. Written as DNA, the CDR3 is TGTGCCAGCAGTTTCCAGGGTGTGGCGGAGACCCAGTACTTC. Its protein product is CASSFQGVAETQYF.

The chain combines TRBV28 with TRBJ1-1; no clear D. This CDR3 has 14 residues. Trimming stripped 6 bases from V and 0 bases from J, with 11 bases between. Germline V lookup: CDR1 MDHEN, CDR2 SYDVKM. The CDR3 DNA is TGTGCCAGCAGCCTGCTCCACATGAACACTGAAGCTTTCTTT. Its protein product is CASSLLHMNTEAFF.

V and J are TRBV5-8 and TRBJ2-1; TRBD1 or TRBD2 may be the D gene (5 bases each). CDR3 length: 15 residues. Deletions cut 1 base from V and 7 bases from J, with 15 bases between. CDR1 and CDR2 (germline): SGHTS, YDEGEE. DNA of the CDR3: TGTGCCAGCAGCTTGAGGGGACCCTTGGGGAATGAGCAGTTCTTC. This sequence encodes CASSLRGPLGNEQFF.

The genes are TRBV7-2 and TRBJ1-5; D is ambiguous. Trimming removed 5 bases at V and 4 bases at J, with 9 bases between. The CDR3 contains 13 residues. From germline, CDR1 is SGHTA and CDR2 FQGNSA. CDR3 DNA sequence: TGTGCCAGCAGCCCCCGTCGGAATCAGCCCCAGCATTTT. Translating gives CASSPRRNQPQHF. The full variable domain, with the rest looked up from reference TRBV7-2 and TRBJ1-5, is GAGVSQSPSNKVTEKGKDVELRCDPISGHTALYWYRQSLGQGLEFLIYFQGNSAPDKSGLPSDRFSAERTGGSVSTLTIQRTQQEDSAVYLCASSPRRNQPQHFGDGTRLSIL.

This clone was picked up one time. The chain links TRBV28 to TRBJ2-3; D is unresolved. The CDR3 is 16 residues long. Trimming took off 1 base at V and 0 bases at J, with 11 bases between the two ends. Germline CDR1 reads MDHEN; CDR2 reads SYDVKM. CDR3: CASSLFSSGSTDTQYF. In DNA, the CDR3 is TGTGCCAGCAGTTTATTTTCCTCAGGAAGCACAGATACGCAGTATTTT.

V is TRBV19 and J is TRBJ1-5; D ambiguous. The germline V gene encodes CDR1 LNHDA and CDR2 SQIVND (reference sequence). Trimming shortened V by 5 bases and J by 2 bases, and 13 bases separated the two germline ends. This CDR3 comprises 15 residues. CDR3 DNA: TGTGCCAGTAGTCCGGGGTTCAGGCGCAATCAGCCCCAGCATTTT. Its translation is CASSPGFRRNQPQHF.

The rearrangement links TRBV13 to TRBJ2-7; 11 positions agree with TRBD1. Germline V gene data show CDR1 as PRHDT and CDR2 as FYEKMQ (reference sequence). The CDR3 has 14 residues. V lost 5 bases, J lost 5 bases, and 5 bases stayed unmatched. CDR3 bases: TGTGCCAGCAGCAGGACAGGGGGCAATGACGAGCAGTACTTC. Its protein is CASSRTGGNDEQYF.

The V call is TRBV27, the J call TRBJ1-4; possible D gene TRBD1, 6 bases. The CDR3 totals 15 residues. CDR1 MNHEY and CDR2 SMNVEV come from the germline V gene (reference sequence). V lost 5 bases and J 8 bases, leaving 18 bases between the germline ends. The CDR3 loop is CASSASGTWGEKLFF. For the CDR3, the DNA is TGTGCCAGCAGTGCGTCCGGGACATGGGGGGAAAAACTGTTTTTT.

V and J are TRBV7-8 and TRBJ2-3, with TRBD1 as a possible D gene (6 bases). Per germline, CDR1 SGHVS and CDR2 FQNEAQ. V was shortened by 5 bases and J by 0 bases, with 12 bases between the two germline ends. The CDR3 totals 15 residues. The CDR3 region is CASSPLTGSTDTQYF. In nucleotides, the CDR3 is TGTGCCAGCAGCCCCCTGACAGGTAGCACAGATACGCAGTATTTT.

The genes are TRBV7-8 and TRBJ2-3, with 9 bases identical to TRBD2. CDR3 length: 15 residues. CDR1 and CDR2 from the germline V gene are SGHVS and FQNEAQ. V dropped 4 bases and J dropped 2; count of bases not matched to a gene: 4. CDR3 residues: CASSSTSGHTDTQYF. In DNA form, the CDR3 reads TGTGCCAGCAGCTCGACTAGCGGACACACAGATACGCAGTATTTT. Drawing the rest from reference TRBV7-8 and TRBJ2-3, the complete variable domain is GAGVSQSPRYKVAKRGQDVALRCDPISGHVSLFWYQQALGQGPEFLTYFQNEAQLDKSGLPSDRFFAERPEGSVSTLKIQRTQQEDSAVYLCASSSTSGHTDTQYFGPGTRLTVL.

The rearrangement uses TRBV6-1 and TRBJ2-3, with 12 bases lining up with TRBD2. Germline V CDR1 and CDR2: MNHNS, SASEGT. The CDR3 is 16 amino acids. Trimming at V came to 4 bases and at J to 2 bases, leaving 4 bases not matched to a gene. CDR3 bases: TGTGCCAGCAGTGCGACTAGCGGGAGCGTCACAGATACGCAGTATTTT. It yields the protein CASSATSGSVTDTQYF.

J is TRBJ2-7 and V is TRBV6-5; 8 nucleotides line up with TRBD1. V trimming: 0 bases; J trimming: 3 bases; junction bases outside the gene matches: 4. The CDR3 is 15 amino acids. Germline values: CDR1 MNHEY, CDR2 SVGAGI. The CDR3 reads CASSYSAGGDYEQYF. The CDR3 DNA is TGTGCCAGCAGTTACTCGGCAGGGGGCGACTACGAGCAGTACTTC.

This chain links TRBV19 with TRBJ1-5, with unresolved D. The V and J ends lost 5 bases and 5 bases respectively, with 13 bases between them. The germline V gene encodes CDR1 LNHDA and CDR2 SQIVND (reference sequence). The CDR3 covers 14 residues. The chain's CDR3 is CASSVRARDQPQHF. In DNA form, the CDR3 reads TGTGCCAGTAGTGTCCGGGCCCGGGATCAGCCCCAGCATTTT.

The chain has TRBV10-1 and TRBJ2-5; D is possibly TRBD2 (6 bases). The CDR3 is made up of 15 amino acids. Trimming left V 0 bases short and J 4 bases short, with 12 bases between. The germline CDR1 and CDR2 sequences are WNHNN and SYGVQD (reference sequence). The CDR3 DNA is TGCGCCAGCAGTGAGTCAAAGCGGCGGGGAGAGACCCAGTACTTC. Encoded protein: CASSESKRRGETQYF.

This chain links TRBV5-1 with TRBJ2-1; 9 nucleotides match TRBD2. Germline CDR1 and CDR2: SGHRS and YFSETQ. This CDR3 comprises 17 residues. The V segment lost 4 bases and the J segment 2 bases; nucleotides outside the gene matches: 10. CDR3 amino acids: CASSQILSGGPYNEQFF. In DNA form, the CDR3 reads TGCGCCAGCAGCCAGATACTTAGCGGGGGACCCTACAATGAGCAGTTCTTC.

The V and J genes are TRBV6-1 and TRBJ2-1; 13 positions agree with TRBD2. Per germline, CDR1 MNHNS and CDR2 SASEGT. CDR3 size: 13 residues. V gave up 10 bases and J gave up 10 bases; unmatched junction bases: 7. CDR3 in DNA: TGTGCCACTACGGGACTAGCGGGAATGGAGCAGTTCTTC. Translated, it gives CATTGLAGMEQFF.

V and J are TRBV27 and TRBJ1-2; D is ambiguous. Germline V gene sequence: CDR1 MNHEY, CDR2 SMNVEV (reference sequence). V shed 7 bases and J shed 2 bases, with 14 bases lying between them. CDR3 length equals 14 residues. The DNA for the CDR3 is TGTGCCAGCAAAAGGGCTCGATTGAACTATGGCTACACCTTC. Translating gives CASKRARLNYGYTF.

This clone occurred once. The V gene is TRBV28, the J gene TRBJ2-5; 8 positions agree with TRBD1. Trimming cost V 5 bases and J 4 bases; bases outside gene matches: 3. The CDR3 is 13 amino acids. Germline V gene sequence: CDR1 MDHEN, CDR2 SYDVKM. CDR3: CASSPGGGETQYF. CDR3 coding DNA: TGTGCCAGCAGTCCAGGGGGCGGAGAGACCCAGTACTTC. The whole variable domain, remainder taken from reference TRBV28 and TRBJ2-5, is DVKVTQSSRYLVKRTGEKVFLECVQDMDHENMFWYRQDPGLGLRLIYFSYDVKMKEKGDIPEGYSVSREKKERFSLILESASTNQTSMYLCASSPGGGETQYFGPGTRLLVL.